Included here is one T cell receptor beta chain sequence, with context. Source study methods: Amplifying reference gene primers gave estimates of nucleated cell counts. TCRdb's copy holds only in-frame clones and misses some; the assay was immunoSEQ multiplex PCR. The V and J calls and clone size are taken from that table; D and trimming were inferred from the DNA. Here the sample spans about 180,000 clones, roughly 81% being singletons. Seattle researchers signed up patients amid active infection and tracked them longitudinally. The data were taken from a study of blood T cell repertoires in COVID-19. Germline lookup yields CDR1 SGHTA and CDR2 FQGNSA. The length of the CDR3 is 15 residues. Losses at the gene ends were 8 bases for V and 6 bases for J; bases not matched to a gene: 13.

The sequencing input was peripheral blood. This TCR derives from a woman older than 75 with COVID-19, enrolled during active disease. The chain uses TRBV7-2 and TRBJ2-3, with 8 nucleotides matching TRBD1. As DNA, the CDR3 is TGTGCCAGCCTCGCAGGGGGCTTGGGAGTTGATACGCAGTATTTT. It specifies CASLAGGLGVDTQYF.